This TCR beta chain was identified in a study of shared clonotypes between healthy human individuals. Profiling relied on immunoSEQ multiplex PCR, and the TCRdb table lists in-frame clones only, not all of them. The data hold roughly 1 million clones, with about 75% observed a single time. All donors were healthy HIV-negative adults lacking recent acute infections or vaccinations. V lost 4 bases and J lost 10; bases outside the gene matches: 11. This CDR3 is 17 amino acids long. Germline CDR1 SGDLS, CDR2 YYNGEE. The rearrangement uses TRBV9 and TRBJ2-1, with 16 bases that match TRBD2. The sequence derives from a man aged 18 to 30 in good health. Sequenced input: memory CD4+ T cells sorted from blood. The subset is: CD45RA-negative fraction. The DNA for the CDR3 is TGTGCCAGCAGCTCAGGAACGGGACTAGCGGGAGGGCCGGAGCAGTTCTTC. Translated: CASSSGTGLAGGPEQFF. Full variable domain (outside the CDR3, taken from reference TRBV9 and TRBJ2-1): DSGVTQTPKHLITATGQRVTLRCSPRSGDLSVYWYQQSLDQGLQFLIQYYNGEERAKGNILERFSAQQFPDLHSELNLSSLELGDSALYFCASSSGTGLAGGPEQFFGPGTRLTVL.